This T cell receptor beta chain is from a study of blood T cell repertoires in COVID-19. Study-level information: Sites across the United States, Italy and Spain contributed samples from acute and convalescent COVID-19. PBMCs, B-cell-depleted T cells, or T cells were the source of the cDNA or gDNA that made up the material.

This clone was detected only a few times. As processed by the authors: Nucleated cell number was recorded as an estimate derived from reference gene primer amplification. Method: immunoSEQ multiplex PCR; TCRdb's copy keeps in-frame clones and lacks some. The V and J calls and clone size were taken over from that table, and D and trimming were inferred from the DNA. Here the sample spans roughly 230,000 clones, approximately 82% being singletons. Germline CDR1 and CDR2: MNHNY and SVGAGI (reference sequence). The CDR3 sequence is 13 residues long. The trim removed 5 bases at V and 6 bases at J, leaving 4 bases unmatched.

This chain links TRBV6-6 with TRBJ2-3, with TRBD2 matching over 8 bases. Specimen: peripheral blood. The sequence came from a man between 35 and 55 years old with active or convalescent COVID-19. CDR3 sequence reads: CASSKTSADTQYF. The DNA of the CDR3 is TGTGCCAGCAGTAAGACTAGCGCGGATACGCAGTATTTT.